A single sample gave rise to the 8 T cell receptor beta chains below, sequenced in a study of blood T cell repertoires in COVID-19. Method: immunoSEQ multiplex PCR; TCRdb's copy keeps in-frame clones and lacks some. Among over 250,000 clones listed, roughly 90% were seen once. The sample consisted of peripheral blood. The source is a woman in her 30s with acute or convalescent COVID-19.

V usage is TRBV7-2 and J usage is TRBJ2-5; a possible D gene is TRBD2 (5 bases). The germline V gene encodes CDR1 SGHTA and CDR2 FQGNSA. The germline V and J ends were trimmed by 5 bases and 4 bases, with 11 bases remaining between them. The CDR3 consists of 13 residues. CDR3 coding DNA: TGTGCCAGCAGCCGTAGTCGGGGAGAGACCCAGTACTTC. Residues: CASSRSRGETQYF. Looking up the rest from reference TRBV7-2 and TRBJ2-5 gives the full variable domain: GAGVSQSPSNKVTEKGKDVELRCDPISGHTALYWYRQSLGQGLEFLIYFQGNSAPDKSGLPSDRFSAERTGGSVSTLTIQRTQQEDSAVYLCASSRSRGETQYFGPGTRLLVL.

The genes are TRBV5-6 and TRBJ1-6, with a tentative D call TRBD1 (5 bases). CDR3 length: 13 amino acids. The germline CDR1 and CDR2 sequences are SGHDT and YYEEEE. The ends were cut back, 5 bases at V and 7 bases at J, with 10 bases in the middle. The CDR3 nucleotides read TGTGCCAGCAGGGTTACAGGAAATTCACCCCTCCACTTT. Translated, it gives CASRVTGNSPLHF.

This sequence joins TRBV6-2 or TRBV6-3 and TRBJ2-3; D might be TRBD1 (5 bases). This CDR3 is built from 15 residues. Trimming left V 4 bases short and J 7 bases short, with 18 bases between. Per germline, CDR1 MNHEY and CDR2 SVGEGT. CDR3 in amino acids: CASSSTGLGENTQYF. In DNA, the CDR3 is TGTGCCAGCAGTTCCACGGGTTTAGGGGAAAATACGCAGTATTTT.

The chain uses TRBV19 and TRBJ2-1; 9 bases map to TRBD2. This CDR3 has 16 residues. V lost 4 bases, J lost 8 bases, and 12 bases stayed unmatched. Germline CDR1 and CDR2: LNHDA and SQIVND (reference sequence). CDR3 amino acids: CASSTGYGREGDEQFF. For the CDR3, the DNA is TGTGCCAGTAGTACCGGCTATGGGCGGGAGGGCGATGAGCAGTTCTTC.

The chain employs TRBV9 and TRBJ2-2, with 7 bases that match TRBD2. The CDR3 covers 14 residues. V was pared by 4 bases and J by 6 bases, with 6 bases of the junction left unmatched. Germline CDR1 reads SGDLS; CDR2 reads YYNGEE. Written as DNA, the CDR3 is TGTGCCAGCAGCCCCCCCGGGGGGTCCGGGGAGCTGTTTTTT. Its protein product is CASSPPGGSGELFF.

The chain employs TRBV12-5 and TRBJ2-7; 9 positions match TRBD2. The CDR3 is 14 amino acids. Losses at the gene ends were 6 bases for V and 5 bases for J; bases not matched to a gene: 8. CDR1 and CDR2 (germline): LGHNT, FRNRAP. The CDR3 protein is CASGQRGALNEQYF. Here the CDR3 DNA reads TGTGCTAGTGGCCAGCGGGGGGCCCTCAACGAGCAGTACTTC.

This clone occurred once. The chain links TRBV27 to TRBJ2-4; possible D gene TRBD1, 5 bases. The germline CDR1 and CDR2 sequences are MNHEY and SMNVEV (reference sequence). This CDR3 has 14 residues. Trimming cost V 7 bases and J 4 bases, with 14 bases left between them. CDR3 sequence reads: CASKPGLDKNIQYF. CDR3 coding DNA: TGTGCCAGCAAGCCAGGGCTAGATAAAAACATTCAGTACTTC.

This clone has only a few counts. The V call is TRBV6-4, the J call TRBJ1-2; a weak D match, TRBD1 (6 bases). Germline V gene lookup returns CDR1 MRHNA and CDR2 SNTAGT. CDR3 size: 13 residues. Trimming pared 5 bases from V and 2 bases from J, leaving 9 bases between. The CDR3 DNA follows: TGTGCCAGCAGTTTAACAGGGAACTATGGCTACACCTTC. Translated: CASSLTGNYGYTF.